Following are 18 T cell receptor beta chains from one sample sequenced in a study of shared clonotypes between healthy human individuals. The naive CD8 fraction comprised CD45RO-negative cells positively selected for CCR7 and excluded terminally differentiated effector memory CD45RA+ cells. TCRdb's table, derived via immunoSEQ multiplex PCR, lists solely in-frame clones and lacks some. The profile covers around 580,000 clones, with 95% to 98% appearing a single time and 0.25% to 0.35% taken by the ten largest. Sequencing used naive CD8+ T cells sorted from blood. The receptors shown here come from a man between 25 and 39 years old in good health.

This chain joins TRBV4-3 and TRBJ2-1; a possible D gene is TRBD1 (6 bases). This CDR3 has 15 residues. Deletions cut 4 bases from V and 10 bases from J, with 20 bases between. Germline CDR1 and CDR2: LGHNA and YSLEER. As DNA, the CDR3 is TGCGCCAGCAGCCTTTATACCGGGACAACCAACGAGCAGTTCTTC. This codes for CASSLYTGTTNEQFF.

The rearrangement links TRBV10-3 to TRBJ2-7; the D is unclear. CDR1 and CDR2 from the germline V gene are ENHRY and SYGVKD. Trimming took 0 bases from V and 2 from J, leaving 11 bases between them. The CDR3 has 15 residues. The CDR3 sequence: CAISESLGFAYEQYF. The CDR3, as DNA: TGTGCCATCAGTGAGTCTCTTGGGTTCGCCTACGAGCAGTACTTC.

The rearrangement links TRBV7-9 to TRBJ1-1; the D is unclear. This CDR3 has 12 amino acids. V was cut by 2 bases and J by 7 bases, with 8 bases left in between. Germline V gives CDR1 SEHNR, CDR2 FQNEAQ (reference sequence). The CDR3 is CASSLKAVEAFF. The CDR3 nucleotides are TGTGCCAGCAGCTTAAAAGCAGTTGAAGCTTTCTTT.

This chain joins TRBV18 and TRBJ2-5; unclear D gene. The CDR3 totals 14 residues. Germline loops: CDR1 KGHSH, CDR2 LQKENI. Between the trimmed V and J ends, which lost 3 bases and 5 bases, there was a span of 13 bases. CDR3 loop: CASSPRPLEETQYF. CDR3 nucleotide sequence: TGTGCCAGCTCACCTAGGCCCCTCGAGGAGACCCAGTACTTC.

The chain joins TRBV2 to TRBJ2-2; weak D call: TRBD1 (6 bases). Germline lookup yields CDR1 SNHLY and CDR2 FYNNEI. There are 14 residues in the CDR3. The V end lost 7 bases, the J end lost 4 bases, and 13 bases lay between the germline ends. In nucleotides, the CDR3 is TGTGCCAGCATGAGGACAGAAAGCACCGGGGAGCTGTTTTTT. Its translation: CASMRTESTGELFF. Based on the CDR3 plus reference TRBV2 and TRBJ2-2, the full variable domain is EPEVTQTPSHQVTQMGQEVILRCVPISNHLYFYWYRQILGQKVEFLVSFYNNEISEKSEIFDDQFSVERPDGSNFTLKIRSTKLEDSAMYFCASMRTESTGELFFGEGSRLTVL.

The gene calls are TRBV7-9 and TRBJ1-1; D possibly corresponds to TRBD1 (5 bases). V was trimmed by 5 bases and J by 11 bases, leaving 15 bases between them. CDR3 length: 12 amino acids. CDR1 and CDR2 (germline): SEHNR, FQNEAQ (reference sequence). The DNA for the CDR3 is TGTGCCAGCAGCGAAGGGGTGGGGCTGGCTTTCTTT. Translated: CASSEGVGLAFF.

The V gene is TRBV27, the J gene TRBJ2-2; 12 positions agree with TRBD2. Unmatched junction bases numbered 10, after V lost 7 bases and J lost 1 base. Per the germline V gene, CDR1 is MNHEY and CDR2 is SMNVEV (reference sequence). The CDR3 extends over 18 amino acids. In DNA form, the CDR3 reads TGTGCCAGCACGGCAGTGACTAGCGGGGGAGGGAACACCGGGGAGCTGTTTTTT. The encoded protein is CASTAVTSGGGNTGELFF.

The chain combines TRBV29-1 with TRBJ2-1, with 7 bases identical to TRBD2. Germline V CDR1 and CDR2: SQVTM, ANQGSEA. The CDR3 covers 14 residues. The ends lost 6 bases at V and 4 bases at J; junction bases unmatched: 9. Written as DNA, the CDR3 is TGCAGCGTGTCAGGACTAGGAGTTTACAATGAGCAGTTCTTC. Its translation is CSVSGLGVYNEQFF.

The chain recombines TRBV6-1 with TRBJ1-5; D is unresolved. V was pared by 2 bases and J by 7 bases, with 12 bases between. Germline V gene lookup returns CDR1 MNHNS and CDR2 SASEGT. The CDR3 has 14 residues. The CDR3 region is CASSELGQLQPQHF. CDR3 DNA sequence: TGTGCCAGCAGTGAATTGGGCCAGCTACAGCCCCAGCATTTT.

The rearrangement uses TRBV6-5 and TRBJ2-2; D is ambiguous. Trimming pared 9 bases from V and 4 bases from J, leaving 15 bases between. Per germline, CDR1 MNHEY and CDR2 SVGAGI. The CDR3 is made up of 14 amino acids. The CDR3 nucleotides are TGTGCCAGTACCCTAGGGTGGGGCACCGGGGAGCTGTTTTTT. Translating gives CASTLGWGTGELFF.

Comments on this clone: Other DNA sequences in the sample encode the same CDR3. The gene calls are TRBV28 and TRBJ1-1; 8 positions agree with TRBD1. V gave up 6 bases and J gave up 0 bases; unmatched junction bases: 3. CDR1 MDHEN and CDR2 SYDVKM come from the germline V gene. The CDR3 length is 14 residues. For the CDR3, the DNA is TGTGCCAGCAGCCCAGGGGGCATGAACACTGAAGCTTTCTTT. Translating it yields CASSPGGMNTEAFF.

The chain links TRBV11-2 to TRBJ2-7, with D perhaps given as TRBD1 or TRBD2 (5 bases each). Trimming stripped 0 bases from V and 2 bases from J, with 11 bases between. There are 15 residues in the CDR3. Germline V gene sequence: CDR1 SGHAT, CDR2 FQNNGV. This CDR3 reads CASSLEGTFTYEQYF. In nucleotides, the CDR3 is TGTGCCAGCAGCTTAGAGGGGACCTTTACCTACGAGCAGTACTTC.

The chain is built from TRBV27 and TRBJ2-7, with D possibly being TRBD1 (5 bases). CDR1 and CDR2 (germline): MNHEY, SMNVEV (reference sequence). This CDR3 contains 14 residues. V lost 5 bases to trimming and J lost 0 bases, with 11 bases between them. The DNA of the CDR3 is TGTGCCAGCAGTATCACAGGACCCTCCTACGAGCAGTACTTC. Translating it yields CASSITGPSYEQYF.

The chain uses TRBV20-1 and TRBJ1-5; D is uncertain. CDR1 and CDR2 from the germline V gene are DFQATT and SNEGSKA (reference sequence). Trimming took off 3 bases at V and 3 bases at J, with 3 bases between the two ends. The CDR3 sequence is 11 residues long. DNA of the CDR3: TGCAGTGCTAGTGACAATCAGCCCCAGCATTTT. It encodes CSASDNQPQHF.

The chain joins TRBV11-2 to TRBJ2-4; 7 nucleotides align to TRBD1. The CDR3 runs 13 residues. Germline V gene lookup returns CDR1 SGHAT and CDR2 FQNNGV. J gave up 7 bases and V 5 bases, and 5 bases lay outside the gene matches. This CDR3 reads CASSATGDNIQYF. For the CDR3, the DNA is TGTGCCAGCAGCGCAACAGGGGACAACATTCAGTACTTC. The variable domain in full, with the rest retrieved from reference TRBV11-2 and TRBJ2-4, is EAGVAQSPRYKIIEKRQSVAFWCNPISGHATLYWYQQILGQGPKLLIQFQNNGVVDDSQLPKDRFSAERLKGVDSTLKIQPAKLEDSAVYLCASSATGDNIQYFGAGTRLSVL.

This chain links TRBV7-9 with TRBJ2-2, with no clear D. CDR3 length: 13 residues. The germline V gene encodes CDR1 SEHNR and CDR2 FQNEAQ (reference sequence). Trimming stripped 7 bases from V and 6 bases from J, with 12 bases between. For the CDR3, the DNA is TGTGCCAGCACGGCAGGTTGGGCCGGGGAGCTGTTTTTT. Translation gives CASTAGWAGELFF.

CDR3 sequence reads: CASSEGQEGVVGYTF. CDR3 nucleotides: TGTGCCAGCAGTGAAGGACAGGAAGGGGTAGTCGGCTACACCTTC. The chain combines TRBV25-1 with TRBJ1-2; 7 bases line up with TRBD1. The CDR3 length is 15 residues. Losses at the gene ends were 2 bases for V and 8 bases for J; bases not matched to a gene: 11. Germline lookup yields CDR1 MGHDK and CDR2 SYGVNS.

The V gene is TRBV7-9, the J gene TRBJ2-5, with D uncertain. Germline V lookup: CDR1 SEHNR, CDR2 FQNEAQ (reference sequence). Trimming pared 2 bases from V and 3 bases from J, leaving 10 bases between. There are 14 residues in the CDR3. CDR3 DNA sequence: TGTGCCAGCAGCTTACTCGCGAAAAAAGAGACCCAGTACTTC. Residues: CASSLLAKKETQYF. Full variable domain (missing parts from reference TRBV7-9 and TRBJ2-5): DTGVSQNPRHKITKRGQNVTFRCDPISEHNRLYWYRQTLGQGPEFLTYFQNEAQLEKSRLLSDRFSAERPKGSFSTLEIQRTEQGDSAMYLCASSLLAKKETQYFGPGTRLLVL.